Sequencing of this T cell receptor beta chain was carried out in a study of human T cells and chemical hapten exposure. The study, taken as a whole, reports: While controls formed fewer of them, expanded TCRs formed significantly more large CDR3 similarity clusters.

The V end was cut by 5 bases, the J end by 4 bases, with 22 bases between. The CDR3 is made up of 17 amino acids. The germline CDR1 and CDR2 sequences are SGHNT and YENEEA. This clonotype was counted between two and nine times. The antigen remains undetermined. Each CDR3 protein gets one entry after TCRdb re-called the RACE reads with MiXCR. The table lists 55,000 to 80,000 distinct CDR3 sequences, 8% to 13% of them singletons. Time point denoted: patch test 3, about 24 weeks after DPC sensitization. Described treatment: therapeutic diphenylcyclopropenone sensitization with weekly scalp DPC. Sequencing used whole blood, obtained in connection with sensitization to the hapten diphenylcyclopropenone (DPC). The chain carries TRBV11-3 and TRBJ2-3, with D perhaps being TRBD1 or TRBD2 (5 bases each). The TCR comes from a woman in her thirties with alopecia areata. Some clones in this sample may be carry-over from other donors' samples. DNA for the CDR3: TGTGCCAGCAGCCACCGGGGCCGAGTTCTAATGGCAGATACGCAGTATTTT. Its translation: CASSHRGRVLMADTQYF.